The entry below gives a single TCR beta chain sequence along with its context. Some clones are missing from TCRdb's copy, which holds only in-frame ones; the method was immunoSEQ multiplex PCR. The sample lists about 43,000 clones; just under 90% were seen once. This specimen comes from a study of blood T cell repertoires in COVID-19. The sample consisted of peripheral blood. This TCR derives from a man aged 35 to 55 with COVID-19, enrolled during active disease.

This CDR3 reads CASSLDPGQGLYGYTF. CDR3 coding DNA: TGTGCCAGCAGCTTAGACCCGGGACAGGGACTCTATGGCTACACCTTC. The chain combines TRBV11-2 with TRBJ1-2, with 9 bases that match TRBD1. Losses at the gene ends were 0 bases for V and 4 bases for J; bases not matched to a gene: 6. Germline CDR1 reads SGHAT; CDR2 reads FQNNGV. This CDR3 spans 16 amino acids.